This T cell receptor (beta chain) was profiled in a study of cytomegalovirus exposure and HLA in healthy donors. Study-level information: The approximately 120 validation repertoires used the same platform as the roughly 670 first-cohort repertoires, a later analysis reported. Findings and limits, study-wide: The listing of roughly 160 TCR beta chains classed them as cytomegalovirus-associated.

Trimming took 4 bases from V and 1 from J, leaving 7 bases between them. The CDR3 totals 13 residues. CDR1 is MNHNS and CDR2 is SASEGT in the germline V gene. Among the 110 or so subjects of the validation cohort, separate from the approximately 700-subject first cohort, were the donors. Some clones are missing from TCRdb's copy, which holds only in-frame ones; the method was immunoSEQ multiplex PCR. This sample has about 97,000 clones, with around 96% found just once. This clone was seen a handful of times. As yet, its antigen is unknown. This TCR came from a woman under 30 in good health and CMV-seronegative. The J gene is TRBJ1-1, the V gene TRBV6-1, with D hard to call. Specimen: PBMCs. CDR3 sequence (DNA): TGTGCCAGCAGTGGCATCAGGAACACTGAAGCTTTCTTT. Protein sequence: CASSGIRNTEAFF.